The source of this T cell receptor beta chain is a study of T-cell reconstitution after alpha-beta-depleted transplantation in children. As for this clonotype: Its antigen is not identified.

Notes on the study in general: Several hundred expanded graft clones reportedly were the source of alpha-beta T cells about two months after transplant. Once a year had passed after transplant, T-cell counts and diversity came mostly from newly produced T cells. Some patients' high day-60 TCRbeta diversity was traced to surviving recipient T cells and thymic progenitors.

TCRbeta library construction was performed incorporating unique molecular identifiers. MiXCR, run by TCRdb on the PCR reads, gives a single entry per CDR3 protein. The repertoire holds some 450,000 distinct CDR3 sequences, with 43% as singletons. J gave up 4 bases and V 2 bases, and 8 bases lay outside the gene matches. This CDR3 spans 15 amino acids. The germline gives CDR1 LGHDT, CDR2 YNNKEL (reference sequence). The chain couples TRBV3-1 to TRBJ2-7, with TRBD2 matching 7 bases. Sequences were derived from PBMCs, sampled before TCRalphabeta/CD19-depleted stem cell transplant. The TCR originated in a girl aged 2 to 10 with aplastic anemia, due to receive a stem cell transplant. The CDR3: CASSQRPGLPYEQYF. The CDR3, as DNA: TGTGCCAGCAGCCAACGACCGGGACTACCATACGAGCAGTACTTC.